A single sample is the source of the 7 T cell receptor beta chains below, sequenced in a study of response to subunit inactivated influenza vaccine. TCRdb re-called the RT-PCR reads with MiXCR, one entry per CDR3 protein. The sample holds about 780,000 distinct CDR3 sequences, roughly 20% seen once. The material was PBMCs from blood, obtained more than 4 days after vaccination. The receptor set was obtained from a man aged 45 to 65 who received an inactivated influenza vaccine.

This clonotype occurred a few times. This sequence joins TRBV5-1 and TRBJ1-2; 9 bases are a match to TRBD1. Germline V lookup: CDR1 SGHRS, CDR2 YFSETQ. CDR3 length: 15 residues. V dropped 0 bases and J dropped 2; count of bases not matched to a gene: 2. CDR3 sequence (DNA): TGCGCCAGCAGCTTGGGGGACAGGGACAACTATGGCTACACCTTC. It is translated as CASSLGDRDNYGYTF.

The rearrangement links TRBV5-1 to TRBJ2-3, with 8 nucleotides matching TRBD2. This CDR3 region has 15 residues. In germline, CDR1 is SGHRS, CDR2 YFSETQ. V lost 4 bases to trimming and J lost 5 bases; unmatched junction nucleotides: 9. The CDR3 nucleotides are TGCGCCAGCAGCCCGGATGGGACTAGTCTAGATACGCAGTATTTT. Protein product: CASSPDGTSLDTQYF.

This clonotype was detected only a few times. This may arise from a read error, as a much more abundant clone is one base away. The chain is built from TRBV9 and TRBJ2-7, with 7 bases identical to TRBD1. This CDR3 comprises 15 residues. The germline gives CDR1 SGDLS, CDR2 YYNGEE. V lost 2 bases to trimming and J lost 0 bases; unmatched junction nucleotides: 5. In DNA form, the CDR3 reads TGTGCCAGCAGCGTGTCCACAGGGGTCTCCTACGAGCAGTACTTC. It translates to CASSVSTGVSYEQYF. Using reference TRBV9 and TRBJ2-7 for the parts outside the CDR3, the full variable domain is DSGVTQTPKHLITATGQRVTLRCSPRSGDLSVYWYQQSLDQGLQFLIQYYNGEERAKGNILERFSAQQFPDLHSELNLSSLELGDSALYFCASSVSTGVSYEQYFGPGTRLTVT.

This rearrangement joins TRBV7-3 to TRBJ2-2; D may be TRBD1 (6 bases). The length of the CDR3 is 15 residues. V lost 6 bases, J lost 3 bases, and 14 bases lay in between. Per germline, CDR1 SGHTA and CDR2 FQGTGA. The CDR3, as DNA: TGTGCCAGCAGATCGACAGGATCGCACACCGGGGAGCTGTTTTTT. This translates into CASRSTGSHTGELFF.

The chain recombines TRBV5-6 with TRBJ2-5; D is unresolved. The V and J ends lost 6 bases and 10 bases respectively, with 19 bases between them. From germline, CDR1 is SGHDT and CDR2 YYEEEE. There are 13 residues in the CDR3. In DNA, the CDR3 is TGTGCCAGCAACCACTTCCGCTGTCAAGTCCAGTACTTC. Translating gives CASNHFRCQVQYF.

This clonotype was counted at least ten times. The chain is built from TRBV12-3 or TRBV12-4 and TRBJ1-4, with D possibly matching TRBD1 (6 bases). The length of the CDR3 is 14 residues. Trimming removed 6 bases from V and 7 bases from J, with 15 bases in between. The CDR3 nucleotides read TGTGCCAGCAGACCAACAGGGCCTGCTGAAAAACTGTTTTTT. Translated, it gives CASRPTGPAEKLFF.

This chain links TRBV5-1 with TRBJ1-1, with D unclear. This CDR3 region has 14 residues. The germline V and J ends were trimmed by 0 bases and 3 bases, with 9 bases remaining between them. CDR1 and CDR2 (germline): SGHRS, YFSETQ. The DNA for the CDR3 is TGCGCCAGCAGCTTGGAATCGGGATACACTGAAGCTTTCTTT. Translating it yields CASSLESGYTEAFF.